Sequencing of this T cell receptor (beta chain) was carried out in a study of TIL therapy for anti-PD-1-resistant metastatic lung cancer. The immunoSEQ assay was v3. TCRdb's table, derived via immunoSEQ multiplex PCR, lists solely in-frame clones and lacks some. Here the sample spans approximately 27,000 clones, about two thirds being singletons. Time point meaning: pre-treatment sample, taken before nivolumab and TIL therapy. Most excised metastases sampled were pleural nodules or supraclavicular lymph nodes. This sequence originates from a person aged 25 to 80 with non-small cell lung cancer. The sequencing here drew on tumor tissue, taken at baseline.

The CDR3 protein is CASSIRDGENGYTF. In DNA form, the CDR3 reads TGTGCCAGCTCAATCCGGGACGGTGAAAATGGCTACACCTTC. The rearrangement uses TRBV18 and TRBJ1-2; possible D gene TRBD1, 5 bases. Germline V CDR1 and CDR2: KGHSH, LQKENI. This CDR3 region has 14 residues. Deletions cut 5 bases from V and 6 bases from J, with 16 bases between.